These 12 T cell receptor beta chains originate from one sample sequenced in a study of T cells in Graves' hyperthyroidism and ophthalmopathy. Amplification yielded TCR beta CDR3 regions, with RNA transcripts as the source. A first-round RT-PCR of the TCR CDR3 used the HTBI primer set. MiXCR, run by TCRdb on the multiplex PCR reads, gives a single entry per CDR3 protein. There are 800,000 or so distinct CDR3 sequences in the sample; over 35% occur only once, and about 9% lies in the top ten. The sequencing sample was made of blood. The receptors were gathered from a man between 18 and 35 years old with Graves' hyperthyroidism.

This clonotype was detected many times. J is TRBJ1-1 and V is TRBV20-1; D ambiguous. Germline V gene lookup returns CDR1 DFQATT and CDR2 SNEGSKA (reference sequence). The CDR3 spans 13 residues. V was cut by 1 base and J by 0 bases, with 6 bases left in between. The CDR3 loop reads CSARVTVNTEAFF. For the CDR3, the DNA is TGCAGTGCTAGAGTAACAGTGAACACTGAAGCTTTCTTT.

This clonotype was picked up many times. CDR3 DNA: TGTGCCAGCAGAGGACAGGGGGGAAGGTGGTACTTC. This sequence encodes CASRGQGGRWYF. The chain has TRBV2 and TRBJ2-7; 10 nucleotides match TRBD1. J lost 12 bases, V lost 6 bases, and 8 bases had no gene match. The germline gives CDR1 SNHLY, CDR2 FYNNEI. This CDR3 has 12 residues. Drawing the rest from reference TRBV2 and TRBJ2-7, the complete variable domain is EPEVTQTPSHQVTQMGQEVILRCVPISNHLYFYWYRQILGQKVEFLVSFYNNEISEKSEIFDDQFSVERPDGSNFTLKIRSTKLEDSAMYFCASRGQGGRWYFGPGTRLTVT.

The V gene is TRBV20-1, the J gene TRBJ2-6, with TRBD2 matching 8 bases. The CDR3 runs 13 residues. Germline CDR1 and CDR2: DFQATT and SNEGSKA (reference sequence). V lost 5 bases, J lost 9 bases, and 6 bases stayed unmatched. The DNA of the CDR3 is TGCAGTGCTCCGGGACTAGGTGACAACGTCCTGACTTTC. This translates into CSAPGLGDNVLTF.

The J gene is TRBJ1-4, the V gene TRBV29-1; perhaps TRBD1 as D (5 bases). V lost 8 bases and J lost 0, with 19 bases in between. The germline CDR1 and CDR2 sequences are SQVTM and ANQGSEA. The CDR3 contains 16 residues. CDR3 loop: CSFTSGEGATNEKLFF. DNA for the CDR3: TGCAGCTTCACGTCGGGGGAAGGAGCAACTAATGAAAAACTGTTTTTT.

Many counts were recorded for this clonotype. The V gene is TRBV24-1, the J gene TRBJ2-7; TRBD2 is a possible D gene (6 bases). CDR1 and CDR2 (germline): KGHDR, SFDVKD. The CDR3 covers 16 residues. V lost 9 bases, J lost 0 bases, and 20 bases lay in between. The DNA of the CDR3 is TGTGCCACCGGACCTACGAAGCGGGCGAGCTCCTACGAGCAGTACTTC. This gives the protein CATGPTKRASSYEQYF.

This clonotype was recorded at least ten times. This chain connects TRBV9 to TRBJ1-1; D possibly corresponds to TRBD1 (6 bases). This CDR3 is 13 amino acids long. V lost 3 bases and J lost 4, with 10 bases in between. Germline CDR1 is SGDLS and CDR2 is YYNGEE. The CDR3 nucleotides are TGTGCCAGCAGCGAGACAGGTTTCACTGAAGCTTTCTTT. Amino acids: CASSETGFTEAFF.

This clonotype has at least ten counts. J is TRBJ1-5 and V is TRBV2; D ambiguous. The CDR3 runs to 14 residues. From germline, CDR1 is SNHLY and CDR2 FYNNEI. V was clipped by 3 bases and J by 2 bases, with 8 bases between them. The CDR3 DNA sequence: TGTGCCAGCAGTGATAGCCGCGGCAATCAGCCCCAGCATTTT. This codes for CASSDSRGNQPQHF.

The chain couples TRBV5-4 to TRBJ2-5, with 11 bases matching TRBD1. The ends lost 3 bases at V and 5 bases at J; junction bases unmatched: 6. The CDR3 has 15 amino acids. From germline, CDR1 is SGHNT and CDR2 YYREEE (reference sequence). CDR3 sequence: CASSWGQGDDETQYF. The CDR3 nucleotides are TGTGCCAGCAGCTGGGGACAGGGGGACGACGAGACCCAGTACTTC.

In the case of this clonotype: This may be a read error: a much more frequent sequence differs by one nucleotide. The chain uses TRBV10-3 and TRBJ2-7; no definite D call. In germline, CDR1 is ENHRY, CDR2 SYGVKD. The V gene lost 4 bases and the J gene lost 4 bases, with 14 bases spanning the gap. This CDR3 is 14 amino acids long. The DNA for the CDR3 is TGTGCCATCAGTGGGTCGACGGCTTTTTACGAGCAGTACTTC. Amino acid sequence: CAISGSTAFYEQYF.

To note about this clonotype: This may be a read error: a much more frequent sequence differs by one nucleotide. V usage is TRBV20-1 and J usage is TRBJ1-2; no firm D call. V lost 5 bases and J lost 4, with 11 bases in between. The CDR3 is 12 residues long. CDR1 is DFQATT, CDR2 SNEGSKA, per germline (reference sequence). CDR3 coding DNA: TGCAGTGCTCCGGACTGGACCTATGGCTACACCTTC. Its translation is CSAPDWTYGYTF.

This clonotype was observed once. V gene TRBV10-3 combines with J gene TRBJ1-5; D is unclear. The germline V gene has CDR1 ENHRY and CDR2 SYGVKD. The V end lost 6 bases, the J end lost 5 bases, and 8 bases lay between the germline ends. This CDR3 has 12 amino acids. The CDR3 nucleotides are TGTGCCATCAGCCAACCCTATCAGCCCCAGCATTTT. It specifies CAISQPYQPQHF.

This clonotype has a handful of counts. The chain links TRBV7-3 to TRBJ1-5; the D is unclear. V was shortened by 0 bases and J by 7 bases, with 7 bases between the two germline ends. The CDR3 loop spans 13 amino acids. Germline V CDR1 and CDR2: SGHTA, FQGTGA. The CDR3 DNA follows: TGTGCCAGCAGCTTAACCCCGCGGCAGCCCCAGCATTTT. Protein product: CASSLTPRQPQHF.